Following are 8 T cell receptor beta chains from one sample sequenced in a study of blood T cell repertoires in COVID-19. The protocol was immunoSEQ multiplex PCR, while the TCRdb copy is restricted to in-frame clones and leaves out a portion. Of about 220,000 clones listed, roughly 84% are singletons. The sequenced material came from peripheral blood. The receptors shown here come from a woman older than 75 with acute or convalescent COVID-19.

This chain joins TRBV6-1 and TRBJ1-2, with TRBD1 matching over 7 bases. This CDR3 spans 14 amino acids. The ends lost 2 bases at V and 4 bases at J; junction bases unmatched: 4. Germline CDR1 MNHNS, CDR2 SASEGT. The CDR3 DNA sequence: TGTGCCAGCAGTGAAACATGGACAGGCTATGGCTACACCTTC. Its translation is CASSETWTGYGYTF.

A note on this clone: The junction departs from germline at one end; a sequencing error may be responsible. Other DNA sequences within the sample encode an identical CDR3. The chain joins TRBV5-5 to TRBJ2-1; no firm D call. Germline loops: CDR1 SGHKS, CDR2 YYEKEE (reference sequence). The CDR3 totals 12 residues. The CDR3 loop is CASSLAYNEQFF. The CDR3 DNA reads TGTGCCAGCAGCTTGGCCTATAATGAGCAGTTCTTC.

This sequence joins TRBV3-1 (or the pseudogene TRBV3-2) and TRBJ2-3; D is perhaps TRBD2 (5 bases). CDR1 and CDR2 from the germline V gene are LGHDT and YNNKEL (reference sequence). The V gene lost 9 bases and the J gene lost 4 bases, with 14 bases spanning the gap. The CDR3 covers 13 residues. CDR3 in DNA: TGTGCCAGTGCCGGGAACAAAGCAGATACGCAGTATTTT. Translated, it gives CASAGNKADTQYF.

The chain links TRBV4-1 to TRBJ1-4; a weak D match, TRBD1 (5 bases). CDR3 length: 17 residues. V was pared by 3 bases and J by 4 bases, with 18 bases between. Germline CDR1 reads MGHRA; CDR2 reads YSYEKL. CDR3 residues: CASSHPPTGGINEKLFF. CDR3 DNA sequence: TGCGCCAGCAGCCATCCTCCGACGGGGGGTATTAATGAAAAACTGTTTTTT.

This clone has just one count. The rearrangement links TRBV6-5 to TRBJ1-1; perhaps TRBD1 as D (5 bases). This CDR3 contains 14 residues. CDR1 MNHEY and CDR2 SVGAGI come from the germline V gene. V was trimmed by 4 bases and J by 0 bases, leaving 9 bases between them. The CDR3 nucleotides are TGTGCCAGCAGTTCGGGGGGGGTGAACACTGAAGCTTTCTTT. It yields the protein CASSSGGVNTEAFF.

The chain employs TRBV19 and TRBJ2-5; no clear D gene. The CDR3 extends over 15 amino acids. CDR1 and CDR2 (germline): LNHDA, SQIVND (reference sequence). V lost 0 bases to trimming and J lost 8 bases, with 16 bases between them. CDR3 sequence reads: CASSIDPSRRRTQYF. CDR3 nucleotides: TGTGCCAGTAGTATAGATCCCTCCAGAAGAAGAACCCAGTACTTC. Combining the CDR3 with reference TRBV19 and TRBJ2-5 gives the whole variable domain DGGITQSPKYLFRKEGQNVTLSCEQNLNHDAMYWYRQDPGQGLRLIYYSQIVNDFQKGDIAEGYSVSREKKESFPLTVTSAQKNPTAFYLCASSIDPSRRRTQYFGPGTRLLVL.

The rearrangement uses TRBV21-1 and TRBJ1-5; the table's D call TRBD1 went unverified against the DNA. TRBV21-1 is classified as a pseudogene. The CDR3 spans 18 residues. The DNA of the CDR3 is TGTGCCAGCAGCAAAGACAAGAGAACAGTTGATAGCAATCAGCCCCAGCATTTT. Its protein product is CASSKDKRTVDSNQPQHF.

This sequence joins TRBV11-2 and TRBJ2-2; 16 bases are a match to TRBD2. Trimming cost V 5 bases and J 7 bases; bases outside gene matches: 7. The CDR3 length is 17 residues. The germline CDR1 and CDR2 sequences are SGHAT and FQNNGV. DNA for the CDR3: TGTGCCAGCAGCGTGGGACTAGCGGGGGGGCCGGTCGGGGAGCTGTTTTTT. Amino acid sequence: CASSVGLAGGPVGELFF.